The next 11 T cell receptor beta chains were all read from a single sample in a study of T cell responses to AZD1222 COVID-19 vaccine. Assay: immunoSEQ multiplex PCR; the TCRdb copy retains only in-frame clones and omits some. This table has fewer than 130,000 clones, about 94% appearing once. This material consisted of peripheral blood, taken 28 days after the second AZD1222 dose. Every receptor here comes from an adult who received the AZD1222 COVID-19 vaccine.

The rearrangement uses TRBV19 and TRBJ2-3; 9 bases are shared with TRBD2. V was clipped by 4 bases and J by 5 bases; unmatched bases: 7. CDR3 length: 15 residues. From germline, CDR1 is LNHDA and CDR2 SQIVND (reference sequence). Here the CDR3 DNA reads TGTGCCAGTAGTACCCGAGCGGGAGGTGGAGATACGCAGTATTTT. It encodes CASSTRAGGGDTQYF.

V and J are TRBV27 and TRBJ2-1; a weak D match, TRBD2 (6 bases). V shed 3 bases and J shed 7 bases, with 7 bases lying between them. Germline loops: CDR1 MNHEY, CDR2 SMNVEV (reference sequence). This CDR3 comprises 12 residues. CDR3 region: CASSFAGNEQFF. The CDR3 nucleotides read TGTGCCAGCAGTTTTGCGGGGAATGAGCAGTTCTTC.

The chain links TRBV5-1 to TRBJ2-5; possible D gene TRBD2, 5 bases. Germline-derived CDR1 and CDR2 are SGHRS and YFSETQ. The germline V and J ends were trimmed by 0 bases and 4 bases, with 13 bases remaining between them. The CDR3 contains 15 residues. CDR3 DNA: TGCGCCAGCAGCTTGGAGGGCCAGGCGGGAGAGACCCAGTACTTC. It translates to CASSLEGQAGETQYF.

The chain combines TRBV6-5 with TRBJ2-2; 8 positions match TRBD1. CDR1 and CDR2 from the germline V gene are MNHEY and SVGAGI. CDR3 length equals 13 residues. V was clipped by 11 bases and J by 1 base; unmatched bases: 3. Here the CDR3 reads CAGGTGNTGELFF. The CDR3 DNA is TGTGCCGGAGGGACAGGGAACACCGGGGAGCTGTTTTTT.

This clone has just a few counts. This sequence joins TRBV4-1 and TRBJ2-2; TRBD1 might be the D (5 bases). This CDR3 comprises 15 residues. V was trimmed by 0 bases and J by 6 bases, leaving 11 bases between them. CDR1 and CDR2 from the germline V gene are MGHRA and YSYEKL. In DNA form, the CDR3 reads TGCGCCAGCAGCCAAGATAGGGCAGGGCCCGGGGAGCTGTTTTTT. It codes for CASSQDRAGPGELFF.

The rearrangement uses TRBV3-1 (or the pseudogene TRBV3-2) and TRBJ1-1; 9 bases are shared with TRBD1. The CDR3 runs 13 residues. Per germline, CDR1 LGHDT and CDR2 YNNKEL (reference sequence). Trimming cost V 2 bases and J 10 bases; bases outside gene matches: 5. The DNA of the CDR3 is TGTGCCAGCAGCCAAACAGGGGGCGCATCAGCTTTCTTT. This gives the protein CASSQTGGASAFF.

In DNA form, the CDR3 reads TGTGCCAGTAGTATGTCGGGCAGGGTGAACACTGAAGCTTTCTTT. Its translation: CASSMSGRVNTEAFF. The chain is built from TRBV19 and TRBJ1-1; the D gene is possibly TRBD1 (5 bases). V lost 3 bases and J 0 bases, leaving 11 bases between the germline ends. This CDR3 is built from 15 residues. From germline, CDR1 is LNHDA and CDR2 SQIVND (reference sequence).

The chain uses TRBV12-5 and TRBJ2-2; 10 nucleotides align to TRBD2. There are 15 residues in the CDR3. Germline CDR1 LGHNT, CDR2 FRNRAP. The junction had 3 bases not matched to a gene; V was cut back by 6 bases and J by 2 bases. CDR3 protein: CASGGTSVNTGELFF. The CDR3 coding sequence is TGTGCTAGTGGCGGGACTAGCGTAAACACCGGGGAGCTGTTTTTT.

The V gene is TRBV6-4, the J gene TRBJ1-2; D might be TRBD1 (6 bases). V dropped 4 bases and J dropped 8 bases, with 23 bases sitting between them. The CDR3 contains 16 residues. The germline gives CDR1 MRHNA, CDR2 SNTAGT. The chain's CDR3 is CASSGPLGQKSYGYTF. Here the CDR3 DNA reads TGTGCCAGCAGTGGACCTTTGGGACAAAAGTCCTACGGCTACACCTTC.

The chain is built from TRBV30 and TRBJ2-1; 9 nucleotides match TRBD2. CDR3 length: 13 amino acids. CDR1 is GTSNPN and CDR2 is SVGIG in the germline V gene (reference sequence). J was trimmed by 7 bases and V by 8 bases; bases with no gene match: 9. The CDR3 here is CALDPREGNEQFF. CDR3 bases: TGTGCCCTGGACCCGCGGGAGGGTAATGAGCAGTTCTTC.

This clone was counted a single time. J is TRBJ1-1 and V is TRBV10-2, with 8 bases identical to TRBD1. CDR3 length: 12 amino acids. Germline V lookup: CDR1 WSHSY, CDR2 SAAADI. The junction had 4 bases not matched to a gene; V was cut back by 6 bases and J by 7 bases. Here the CDR3 DNA reads TGCGCCAGCAGGAAAGACAGGGGTGAAGCTTTCTTT. Its protein is CASRKDRGEAFF.